One T cell receptor (beta chain) is described in this entry. Its specificity is unknown. The data derive from a study of T cell responses to AZD1222 COVID-19 vaccine. Notes on the study in general: When two AZD1222 doses had been given, Spike-specific TCR breadth and depth rose.

The table came from immunoSEQ multiplex PCR; TCRdb's copy has only in-frame clones and leaves some out. Counted here are 130,000 to 150,000 clones, about 90% occurring once; the ten biggest clones make up approximately 2%. Deletions cut 8 bases from V and 1 base from J, with 11 bases between. There are 14 residues in the CDR3. CDR1 and CDR2 from the germline V gene are MRHNA and SNTAGT. The receptor comes from an adult in good health. The rearrangement joins TRBV6-4 to TRBJ2-2; D is unclear. Sequenced material: peripheral blood, taken on day 0 of AZD1222 vaccination. CDR3 nucleotide sequence: TGTGCCAGCTCGGCCCAGCTGAACACCGGGGAGCTGTTTTTT. It specifies CASSAQLNTGELFF.